Listed below are T cell receptor beta chains from one sample, sequenced in a study of cytomegalovirus exposure and HLA in healthy donors. Clones were read by immunoSEQ multiplex PCR, and TCRdb kept only the in-frame ones, dropping some. The table has 55,000 to 80,000 clones, just under 95% seen once. The sequenced material came from PBMCs. All receptors derive from a woman aged 18-35 years in good health and CMV-seropositive. Each CDR3 is given with its conserved first and last residue. The D gene is left open where the match is weak. Not all rows give a size; the values are once, few, many and, for expanded clones, a class.

V gene: TRBV27; J gene: TRBJ2-3; D gene: TRBD2; clone size: .; CDR3 DNA: TGTGCCAGCAGTCTTAGCGGGAGGACGCAGTATTTT; CDR3 protein: CASSLSGRTQYF
V gene: TRBV6-5; J gene: TRBJ1-1; D gene: .; clone size: .; CDR3 DNA: TGTGCCAGCAGTGGAGACGGGAACACTGAAGCTTTCTTT; CDR3 protein: CASSGDGNTEAFF
V gene: TRBV7-8; J gene: TRBJ2-2; D gene: TRBD1; clone size: .; CDR3 DNA: TGTGCCAGCAGCTCCCCGCCGGGACAGGGAGTCGGGGAGCTGTTTTTT; CDR3 protein: CASSSPPGQGVGELFF
V gene: TRBV20-1; J gene: TRBJ1-1; D gene: .; clone size: .; CDR3 DNA: TGCAGTGCTAAGGGGTGGCGATGGGCTTTCTTT; CDR3 protein: CSAKGWRWAFF
V gene: TRBV7-2; J gene: TRBJ1-1; D gene: .; clone size: .; CDR3 DNA: TGTGCCAGCAGCACCGCCTGGGCGCGTGGAGCTTTCTTT; CDR3 protein: CASSTAWARGAFF
V gene: TRBV30; J gene: TRBJ1-2; D gene: TRBD1; clone size: .; CDR3 DNA: TGTGCCTGGAGGGGCCCCGACAGGGGGATAGGCTACACCTTC; CDR3 protein: CAWRGPDRGIGYTF
V gene: TRBV19; J gene: TRBJ1-5; D gene: .; clone size: .; CDR3 DNA: TGTGCCAGTAGTGTCACAGGGTGGGGCAATCAGCCCCAGCATTTT; CDR3 protein: CASSVTGWGNQPQHF
V gene: TRBV27; J gene: TRBJ1-2; D gene: .; clone size: few; CDR3 DNA: TGTGCCAGCAGTTTATCGACAGGAGACGTTAACGGCTACACCTTC; CDR3 protein: CASSLSTGDVNGYTF
V gene: TRBV2; J gene: TRBJ2-7; D gene: TRBD1; clone size: .; CDR3 DNA: TGTGCCAGCAGTGAGCCCGGGACAGGGGTCAACGAGCAGTACTTC; CDR3 protein: CASSEPGTGVNEQYF
V gene: TRBV5-1; J gene: TRBJ2-1; D gene: .; clone size: .; CDR3 DNA: TGCGCCAGCAGCTTGGGAGGGAGCGGCTACAATGAGCAGTTCTTC; CDR3 protein: CASSLGGSGYNEQFF
V gene: TRBV5-1; J gene: TRBJ2-3; D gene: TRBD2; clone size: .; CDR3 DNA: TGCGCCAGCAGCTTGGCCGCGGGGGGATCCAGAGATACGCAGTATTTT; CDR3 protein: CASSLAAGGSRDTQYF
V gene: TRBV5-4; J gene: TRBJ2-4; D gene: TRBD1; clone size: few; CDR3 DNA: TGTGCCAGCAGCCCGTGGACAGGGGGTAGGGACATTCAGTACTTC; CDR3 protein: CASSPWTGGRDIQYF
V gene: TRBV27; J gene: TRBJ2-7; D gene: .; clone size: .; CDR3 DNA: TGTGCCAGCAGTTTCTACCCACAGGGTTACGAGCAGTACTTC; CDR3 protein: CASSFYPQGYEQYF
V gene: TRBV27; J gene: TRBJ2-6; D gene: TRBD2; clone size: .; CDR3 DNA: TGTGCCAGCAGTTTCCTCGAGGGGCGGGGGTTTGGGGCCAACGTCCTGACTTTC; CDR3 protein: CASSFLEGRGFGANVLTF
V gene: TRBV2; J gene: TRBJ2-1; D gene: TRBD2; clone size: .; CDR3 DNA: TGTGCCACCAATAGACTAGCCCAGGTCAATGAGCAGTTCTTC; CDR3 protein: CATNRLAQVNEQFF
V gene: TRBV15; J gene: TRBJ2-5; D gene: TRBD2; clone size: .; CDR3 DNA: TGTGCCACCAGCAGAGGGCGTCGGACTAGCGGGTACCAAGAGACCCAGTACTTC; CDR3 protein: CATSRGRRTSGYQETQYF
V gene: TRBV5-5; J gene: TRBJ2-3; D gene: .; clone size: .; CDR3 DNA: TGTGCCAGCAGCTCCAGGGGGGACAGAAGCACAGATACGCAGTATTTT; CDR3 protein: CASSSRGDRSTDTQYF
V gene: TRBV10-3; J gene: TRBJ2-7; D gene: TRBD2; clone size: .; CDR3 DNA: TGTGCCAGTTCGACTAGCGACGAGCAGTACTTC; CDR3 protein: CASSTSDEQYF
V gene: TRBV5-4; J gene: TRBJ1-5; D gene: .; clone size: .; CDR3 DNA: TGTGCCAGCAGCTTGGCCGGGGGTAATCAGCCCCAGCATTTT; CDR3 protein: CASSLAGGNQPQHF
V gene: TRBV12-5; J gene: TRBJ2-3; D gene: .; clone size: .; CDR3 DNA: TGTGCTAGTGGGCCGGGCACAGATACGCAGTATTTT; CDR3 protein: CASGPGTDTQYF
V gene: TRBV2; J gene: TRBJ1-5; D gene: .; clone size: .; CDR3 DNA: TGTGCCAGCAGTGACCAGGGTAGGAGCAATCAGCCCCAGCATTTT; CDR3 protein: CASSDQGRSNQPQHF
V gene: TRBV15; J gene: TRBJ2-2; D gene: .; clone size: once; CDR3 DNA: TGTGCCACCAGCAGAGATAGGAGCCTGCCCAGTGGCGGGGAGCTGTTTTTT; CDR3 protein: CATSRDRSLPSGGELFF
V gene: TRBV12-5; J gene: TRBJ2-5; D gene: TRBD1; clone size: .; CDR3 DNA: TGTGCTAGTGGTTTCGGACAGGGGGAGACCCAGTACTTC; CDR3 protein: CASGFGQGETQYF
V gene: TRBV5-1; J gene: TRBJ2-6; D gene: .; clone size: .; CDR3 DNA: TGCGCCAGCAGCCCAGGGTCTGGGGCCAACGTCCTGACTTTC; CDR3 protein: CASSPGSGANVLTF
V gene: TRBV7-9; J gene: TRBJ2-7; D gene: .; clone size: .; CDR3 DNA: TGTGCCAGCAGCTTGAGGGAATACGAGCAGTACTTC; CDR3 protein: CASSLREYEQYF
V gene: TRBV11-1; J gene: TRBJ2-7; D gene: .; clone size: few; CDR3 DNA: TGTGCCAGCAGCCAACCGGGGGTGTGGGGCGAGCAGTACTTC; CDR3 protein: CASSQPGVWGEQYF
V gene: TRBV28; J gene: TRBJ2-4; D gene: .; clone size: .; CDR3 DNA: TGTGCCAGCAGGACACACCACCGGGAGTCGGGGTTC; CDR3 protein: CASRTHHRESGF
V gene: TRBV28; J gene: TRBJ1-2; D gene: .; clone size: .; CDR3 DNA: TGTGCCAGCAGCCGGACAGTGGCTAACTATGGCTACACCTTC; CDR3 protein: CASSRTVANYGYTF
V gene: TRBV13; J gene: TRBJ2-3; D gene: TRBD2; clone size: .; CDR3 DNA: TGTGCCAGCAGCTTACTAGGACTAGCGGGAAGAGATACGCAGTATTTT; CDR3 protein: CASSLLGLAGRDTQYF
V gene: TRBV19; J gene: TRBJ2-1; D gene: .; clone size: .; CDR3 DNA: TGTGCCAGTAGTATGCCGGGACTCAACAATGAGCAGTTCTTC; CDR3 protein: CASSMPGLNNEQFF
V gene: TRBV5-1; J gene: TRBJ2-7; D gene: TRBD1; clone size: .; CDR3 DNA: TGCGCCAGCAAGACAGGGGGCGAAAATTCCTACGAGCAGTACTTC; CDR3 protein: CASKTGGENSYEQYF
V gene: TRBV27; J gene: TRBJ1-6; D gene: .; clone size: .; CDR3 DNA: TGTGCCAGCAGTGAGGGCTCAAGGGTGGGCACCTATAATTCACCCCTCCACTTT; CDR3 protein: CASSEGSRVGTYNSPLHF
V gene: TRBV4-3; J gene: TRBJ2-2; D gene: TRBD2; clone size: .; CDR3 DNA: TGCGCCAGCAGCCAAAGACAGCGGGACGGCACCGGGGAGCTGTTTTTT; CDR3 protein: CASSQRQRDGTGELFF
V gene: TRBV5-1; J gene: TRBJ2-3; D gene: TRBD2; clone size: .; CDR3 DNA: TGCGCCAGCAGCTCGGGGACTAGCAGAGCAGATACGCAGTATTTT; CDR3 protein: CASSSGTSRADTQYF
V gene: TRBV4-1; J gene: TRBJ1-5; D gene: .; clone size: .; CDR3 DNA: TGCGCCAGCAGCCGAATGTTCAGTCCGAATCAGCCCCAGCATTTT; CDR3 protein: CASSRMFSPNQPQHF
V gene: TRBV28; J gene: TRBJ2-3; D gene: TRBD2; clone size: .; CDR3 DNA: TGTGCCAGCAGTTTTCGGCGGGGGGGGGACGCAGATACGCAGTATTTT; CDR3 protein: CASSFRRGGDADTQYF
V gene: TRBV4-1; J gene: TRBJ1-1; D gene: .; clone size: .; CDR3 DNA: TGCGCCAGCAGTGGGGCTATGAACACTGAAGCTTTCTTT; CDR3 protein: CASSGAMNTEAFF
V gene: TRBV14; J gene: TRBJ2-1; D gene: .; clone size: .; CDR3 DNA: TGTGCCAGCAGCCAGAGCAGGGGCTATGAGCAGTTCTTC; CDR3 protein: CASSQSRGYEQFF
V gene: TRBV7-9; J gene: TRBJ2-7; D gene: .; clone size: .; CDR3 DNA: TGTGCCAGCAGCTTAGCAGGGGCCTTATACGAGCAGTACTTC; CDR3 protein: CASSLAGALYEQYF
V gene: TRBV9; J gene: TRBJ2-3; D gene: TRBD2; clone size: .; CDR3 DNA: TGTGCCAGCAGCGTAACTAGCGGTCTCACAGATACGCAGTATTTT; CDR3 protein: CASSVTSGLTDTQYF
V gene: TRBV18; J gene: TRBJ1-5; D gene: .; clone size: .; CDR3 DNA: TGTGCCAGCTCACCAATGGGCAGGGGAGCAAATCAGCCCCAGCATTTT; CDR3 protein: CASSPMGRGANQPQHF
V gene: TRBV28; J gene: TRBJ2-1; D gene: .; clone size: once; CDR3 DNA: TGTGCCAGCAGTTGGAGGGCTTCCTACAATGAGCAGTTCTTC; CDR3 protein: CASSWRASYNEQFF